This T cell receptor beta chain is from a study of CD8 T cells in Susac syndrome. Study results and limitations: In its TCR sequencing and HLA analysis, the study acknowledged that the number of individuals was relatively small.

This CDR3 spans 14 amino acids. Trimming removed 0 bases from V and 3 bases from J, with 9 bases in between. CDR1 is SGHDT and CDR2 is YYEEEE in the germline V gene. The sequenced target, TCR beta, came from blood CD8+ and CD4+ T cells. Patients with Susac syndrome fulfilled recently defined diagnostic criteria for definite or probable disease. RNA totalling 0.5 to 1 ug underwent reverse transcription with random hexamers. Via MiXCR, TCRdb re-called the immunoSEQ multiplex PCR reads, giving one row per CDR3 protein. The table includes 150,000 to 200,000 distinct CDR3 sequences, under 95% detected once. A few counts support this clonotype. Its specificity is not known.

This TCR was sampled from a human donor with Susac syndrome. Sequences were obtained from CD4+ T cells from PBMCs. The chain carries TRBV5-6 and TRBJ2-5, with D maybe TRBD2 (6 bases). The CDR3 spells CASSLGSGEETQYF. The CDR3 DNA follows: TGTGCCAGCAGCTTGGGGTCGGGGGAAGAGACCCAGTACTTC. Looking up the rest from reference TRBV5-6 and TRBJ2-5 gives the full variable domain: DAGVTQSPTHLIKTRGQQVTLRCSPKSGHDTVSWYQQALGQGPQFIFQYYEEEERQRGNFPDRFSGHQFPNYSSELNVNALLLGDSALYLCASSLGSGEETQYFGPGTRLLVL.